These 9 T cell receptor beta chains originate from one sample sequenced in a study of early T cells in non-severe SARS-CoV-2 infection. One entry per CDR3 protein results from TCRdb running MiXCR on the 5' RACE reads. The table has tens of thousands of distinct CDR3 sequences, 9% to 15% seen once. The sequencing sample was made of whole blood. The receptors were gathered from an adult who was a healthcare worker with PCR-confirmed SARS-CoV-2 infection or an uninfected control (not recorded which).

This chain joins TRBV29-1 and TRBJ2-7; perhaps D is TRBD1 or TRBD2 (5 bases each). The germline V gene has CDR1 SQVTM and CDR2 ANQGSEA. V shed 5 bases and J shed 3 bases, with 20 bases lying between them. CDR3 length: 15 residues. CDR3 sequence: CSVSYYNKGSYEQYF. The CDR3 DNA follows: TGCAGCGTTTCCTACTACAACAAGGGGAGCTACGAGCAGTACTTC.

The V and J genes are TRBV6-6 and TRBJ1-1, with no clear D. Trimming stripped 7 bases from V and 6 bases from J, with 15 bases between. The CDR3 length is 13 residues. Germline loops: CDR1 MNHNY, CDR2 SVGAGI (reference sequence). CDR3 bases: TGTGCCAGCATCCACGGGGATTTTGCTGAAGCTTTCTTT. Translating it yields CASIHGDFAEAFF.

This clonotype appeared many times. The V gene is TRBV11-2, the J gene TRBJ2-5; 10 bases are shared with TRBD2. The CDR3 loop spans 16 amino acids. The V and J ends lost 4 bases and 1 base, in that order; junction bases with no gene match: 6. Per the germline V gene, CDR1 is SGHAT and CDR2 is FQNNGV. The CDR3 DNA reads TGTGCCAGCAGCTCCGGACTAGCGGATTTCCAAGAGACCCAGTACTTC. Protein: CASSSGLADFQETQYF.

A few counts support this clonotype. The chain carries TRBV24-1 and TRBJ1-1; D possibly corresponds to TRBD1 (5 bases). Deletions cut 2 bases from V and 4 bases from J, with 16 bases between. The CDR3 is 16 residues long. Germline lookup yields CDR1 KGHDR and CDR2 SFDVKD. DNA for the CDR3: TGTGCCACCAGTGATTGGGGAGGGGTCGGGGGCACTGAAGCTTTCTTT. Translated: CATSDWGGVGGTEAFF.

This chain joins TRBV10-3 and TRBJ2-5, with 9 bases identical to TRBD2. Losses at the gene ends were 6 bases for V and 5 bases for J; bases not matched to a gene: 13. CDR1 is ENHRY, CDR2 SYGVKD, per germline. The CDR3 consists of 16 residues. The CDR3: CAIRTSPGLAHETQYF. The CDR3 region has the DNA TGTGCCATCAGAACATCCCCGGGACTAGCCCATGAGACCCAGTACTTC.

A word on this clonotype: A much larger clone lies a single base off, so this may be a read error. The chain is built from TRBV4-3 and TRBJ2-7; D may match TRBD1 or TRBD2 (6 bases each). Per germline, CDR1 LGHNA and CDR2 YSLEER. This CDR3 spans 15 amino acids. The CDR3 protein is CASGQEGGSSYEQYF. The DNA of the CDR3 is TGCGCCAGCGGCCAAGAAGGGGGGAGCTCCTACGAGCAGTACTTC.

This chain joins TRBV20-1 and TRBJ2-7; 12 nucleotides agree with TRBD1. CDR3 length equals 13 residues. Germline-derived CDR1 and CDR2 are DFQATT and SNEGSKA (reference sequence). Trimming cost V 5 bases and J 6 bases; bases outside gene matches: 5. The CDR3 DNA follows: TGCAGTGCTTCCGGGACAGGGGGCTTCGAGCAGTACTTC. Protein: CSASGTGGFEQYF.

The gene calls are TRBV5-1 and TRBJ2-1; 8 positions match TRBD1. There are 16 residues in the CDR3. Germline V gives CDR1 SGHRS, CDR2 YFSETQ. With V trimmed by 4 bases and J by 1 base, 7 bases remained unmatched. The CDR3 DNA sequence: TGCGCCAGCAGCGGGCGACAGGGGATTTCCTACAATGAGCAGTTCTTC. It yields the protein CASSGRQGISYNEQFF.

This clonotype was seen repeatedly, ten times or more. V and J are TRBV6-5 and TRBJ2-6, with TRBD1 identical over 7 bases. Germline CDR1 is MNHEY and CDR2 is SVGAGI. The CDR3 is 16 residues long. V gave up 8 bases and J gave up 2 bases; unmatched junction bases: 9. The CDR3 protein is CASWGTVGTGANVLTF. CDR3 nucleotides: TGTGCCAGCTGGGGGACAGTAGGAACTGGGGCCAACGTCCTGACTTTC.